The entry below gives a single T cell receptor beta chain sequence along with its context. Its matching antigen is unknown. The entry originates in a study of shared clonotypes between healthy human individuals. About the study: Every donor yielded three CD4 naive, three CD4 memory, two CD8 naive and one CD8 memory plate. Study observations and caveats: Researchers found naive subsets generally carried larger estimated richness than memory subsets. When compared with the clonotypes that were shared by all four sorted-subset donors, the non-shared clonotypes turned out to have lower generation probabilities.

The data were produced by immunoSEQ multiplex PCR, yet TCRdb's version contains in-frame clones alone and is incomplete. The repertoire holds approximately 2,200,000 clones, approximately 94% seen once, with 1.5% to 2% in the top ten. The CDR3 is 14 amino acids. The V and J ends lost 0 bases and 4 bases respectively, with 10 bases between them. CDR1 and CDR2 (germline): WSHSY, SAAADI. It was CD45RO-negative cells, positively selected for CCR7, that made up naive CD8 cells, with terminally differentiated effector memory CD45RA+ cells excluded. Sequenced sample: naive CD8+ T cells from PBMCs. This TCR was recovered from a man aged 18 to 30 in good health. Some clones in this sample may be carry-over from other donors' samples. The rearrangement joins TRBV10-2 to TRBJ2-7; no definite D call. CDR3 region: CASSESHLGYEQYF. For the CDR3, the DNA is TGCGCCAGCAGTGAGTCGCATCTTGGTTACGAGCAGTACTTC.